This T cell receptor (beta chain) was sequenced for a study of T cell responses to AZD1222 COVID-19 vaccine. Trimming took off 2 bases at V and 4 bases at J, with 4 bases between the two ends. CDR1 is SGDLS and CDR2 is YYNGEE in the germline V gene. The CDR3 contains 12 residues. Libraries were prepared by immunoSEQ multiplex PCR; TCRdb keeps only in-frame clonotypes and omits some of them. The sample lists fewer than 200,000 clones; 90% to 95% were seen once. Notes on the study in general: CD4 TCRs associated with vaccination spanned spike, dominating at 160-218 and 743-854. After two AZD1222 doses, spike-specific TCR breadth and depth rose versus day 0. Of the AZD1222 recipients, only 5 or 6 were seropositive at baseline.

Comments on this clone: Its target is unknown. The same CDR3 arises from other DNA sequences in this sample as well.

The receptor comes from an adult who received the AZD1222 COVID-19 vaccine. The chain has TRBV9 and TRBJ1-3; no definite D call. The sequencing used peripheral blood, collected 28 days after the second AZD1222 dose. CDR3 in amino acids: CASSVGGNTIYF. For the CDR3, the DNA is TGTGCCAGCAGCGTGGGGGGAAACACCATATATTTT. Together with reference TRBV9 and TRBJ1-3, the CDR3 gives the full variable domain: DSGVTQTPKHLITATGQRVTLRCSPRSGDLSVYWYQQSLDQGLQFLIQYYNGEERAKGNILERFSAQQFPDLHSELNLSSLELGDSALYFCASSVGGNTIYFGEGSWLTVV.